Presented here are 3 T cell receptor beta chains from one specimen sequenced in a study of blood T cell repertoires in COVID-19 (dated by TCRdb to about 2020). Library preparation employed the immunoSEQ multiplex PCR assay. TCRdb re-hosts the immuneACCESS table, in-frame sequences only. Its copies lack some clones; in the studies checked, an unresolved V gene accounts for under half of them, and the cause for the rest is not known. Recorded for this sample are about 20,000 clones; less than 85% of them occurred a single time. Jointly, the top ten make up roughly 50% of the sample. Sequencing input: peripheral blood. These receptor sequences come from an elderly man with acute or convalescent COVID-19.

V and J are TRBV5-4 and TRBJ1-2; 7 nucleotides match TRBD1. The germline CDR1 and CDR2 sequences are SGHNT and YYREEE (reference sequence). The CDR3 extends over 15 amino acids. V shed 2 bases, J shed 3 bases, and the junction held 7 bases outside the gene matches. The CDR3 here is CASSLLQGPYYGYTF. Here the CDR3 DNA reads TGTGCCAGCAGCTTACTACAGGGGCCCTACTATGGCTACACCTTC.

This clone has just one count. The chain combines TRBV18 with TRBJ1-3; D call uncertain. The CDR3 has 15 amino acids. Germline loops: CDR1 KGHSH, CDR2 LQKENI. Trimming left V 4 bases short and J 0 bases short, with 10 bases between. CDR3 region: CASSQEPSSGNTIYF. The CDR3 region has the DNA TGTGCCAGCTCACAGGAGCCGAGCTCTGGAAACACCATATATTTT.

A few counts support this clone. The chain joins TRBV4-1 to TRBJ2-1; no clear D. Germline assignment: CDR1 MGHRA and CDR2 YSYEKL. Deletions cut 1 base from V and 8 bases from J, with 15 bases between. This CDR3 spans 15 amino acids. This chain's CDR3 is CASSQGEHRRDEQFF. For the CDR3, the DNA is TGCGCCAGCAGCCAAGGCGAGCACCGTCGGGATGAGCAGTTCTTC.